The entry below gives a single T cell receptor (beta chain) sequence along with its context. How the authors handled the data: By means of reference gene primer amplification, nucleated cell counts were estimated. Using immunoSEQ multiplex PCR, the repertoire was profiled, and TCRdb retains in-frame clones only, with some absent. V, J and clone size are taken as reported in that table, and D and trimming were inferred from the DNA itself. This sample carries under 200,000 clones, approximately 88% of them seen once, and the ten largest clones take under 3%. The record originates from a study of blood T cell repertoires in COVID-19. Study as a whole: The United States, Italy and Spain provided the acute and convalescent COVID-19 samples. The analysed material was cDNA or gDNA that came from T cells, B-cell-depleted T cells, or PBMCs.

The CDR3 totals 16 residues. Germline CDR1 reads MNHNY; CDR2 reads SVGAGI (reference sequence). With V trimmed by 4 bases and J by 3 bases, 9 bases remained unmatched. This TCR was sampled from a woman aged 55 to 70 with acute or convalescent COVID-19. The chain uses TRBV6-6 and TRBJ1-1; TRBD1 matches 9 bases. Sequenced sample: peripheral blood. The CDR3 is CASSSGTGKEDTEAFF. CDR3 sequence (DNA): TGTGCCAGCAGTTCCGGGACAGGGAAGGAGGACACTGAAGCTTTCTTT.